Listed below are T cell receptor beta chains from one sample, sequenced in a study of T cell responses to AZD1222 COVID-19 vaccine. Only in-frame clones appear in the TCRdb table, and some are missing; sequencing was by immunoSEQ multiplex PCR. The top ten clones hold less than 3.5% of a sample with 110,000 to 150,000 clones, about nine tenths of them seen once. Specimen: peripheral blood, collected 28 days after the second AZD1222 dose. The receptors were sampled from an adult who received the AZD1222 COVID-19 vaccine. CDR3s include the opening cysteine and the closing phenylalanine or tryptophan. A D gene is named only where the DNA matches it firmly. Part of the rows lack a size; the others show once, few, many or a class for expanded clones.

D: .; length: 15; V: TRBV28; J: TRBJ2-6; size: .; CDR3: CASTRGISGANVLTF; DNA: TGTGCCAGCACGAGGGGCATCTCTGGGGCCAACGTCCTGACTTTC
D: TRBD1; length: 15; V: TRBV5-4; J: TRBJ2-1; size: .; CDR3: CASSSPGQGRDEQFF; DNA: TGTGCCAGCAGCTCACCGGGACAGGGGAGAGATGAGCAGTTCTTC
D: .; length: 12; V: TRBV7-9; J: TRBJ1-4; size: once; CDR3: CASSLARGKLFF; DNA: TGTGCCAGCAGCTTAGCCAGGGGAAAACTGTTTTTT
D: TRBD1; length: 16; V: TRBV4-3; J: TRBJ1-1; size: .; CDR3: CASSQAPGQGGTEAFF; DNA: TGCGCCAGCAGCCAAGCCCCCGGACAGGGGGGCACTGAAGCTTTCTTT
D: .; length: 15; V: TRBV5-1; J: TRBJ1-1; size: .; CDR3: CASSVDLQGHTEAFF; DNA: TGCGCCAGCAGCGTGGATCTACAGGGCCACACTGAAGCTTTCTTT
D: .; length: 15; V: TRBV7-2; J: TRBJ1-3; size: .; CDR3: CASSLAHSSGNTIYF; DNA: TGTGCCAGCAGCTTAGCGCATAGCTCTGGAAACACCATATATTTT
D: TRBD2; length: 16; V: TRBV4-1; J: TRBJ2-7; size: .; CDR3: CASSHPQAGAGGEQYF; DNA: TGCGCCAGCAGCCACCCCCAAGCGGGAGCCGGGGGGGAGCAGTACTTC
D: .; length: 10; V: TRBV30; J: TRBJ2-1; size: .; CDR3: CAWSKNEQFF; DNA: TGTGCCTGGAGTAAGAATGAGCAGTTCTTC
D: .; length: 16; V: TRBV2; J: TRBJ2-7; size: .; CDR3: CASSGQLGRTFLEQYF; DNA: TGTGCCAGCAGTGGCCAGCTGGGCAGGACCTTCCTGGAGCAGTACTTC
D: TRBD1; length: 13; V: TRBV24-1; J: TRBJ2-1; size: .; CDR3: CATSGQGSRVTLF; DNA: TGTGCCACCAGCGGACAGGGGAGTAGGGTAACACTCTTC
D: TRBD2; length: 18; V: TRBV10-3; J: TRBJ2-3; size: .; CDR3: CAISERLGGISSTDTQYF; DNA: TGTGCCATCAGTGAGCGCCTCGGGGGGATTTCTAGCACAGATACGCAGTATTTT
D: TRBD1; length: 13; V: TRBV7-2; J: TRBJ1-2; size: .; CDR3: CASSFRQGQGYTF; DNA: TGTGCCAGCAGCTTTAGACAGGGCCAAGGCTACACCTTC
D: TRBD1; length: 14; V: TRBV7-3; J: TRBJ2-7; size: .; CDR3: CASTEDRVDVEQYF; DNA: TGTGCCAGCACCGAGGACAGGGTCGATGTCGAGCAGTACTTC
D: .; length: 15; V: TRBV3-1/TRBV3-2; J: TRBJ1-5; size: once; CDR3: CASSLGQYSNQPQHF; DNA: TGTGCCAGCAGCCTGGGACAATATAGCAATCAGCCCCAGCATTTT
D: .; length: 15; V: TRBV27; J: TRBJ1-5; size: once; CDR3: CASSFTLSSGQPQHF; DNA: TGTGCCAGCAGTTTTACCCTCTCGTCCGGCCAGCCCCAGCATTTT
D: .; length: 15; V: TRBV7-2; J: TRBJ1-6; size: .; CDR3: CASSFRGFDNSPLHF; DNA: TGTGCCAGCAGCTTCAGGGGCTTCGATAATTCACCCCTCCACTTT
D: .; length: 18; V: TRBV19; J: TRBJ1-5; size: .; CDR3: CASSRTGTVLYSNQPQHF; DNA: TGTGCCAGTAGCAGAACCGGGACGGTATTATATAGCAATCAGCCCCAGCATTTT
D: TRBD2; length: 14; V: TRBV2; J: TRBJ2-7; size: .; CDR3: CASSIGTSGAEQYF; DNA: TGTGCCAGCAGTATTGGGACTAGCGGTGCCGAGCAGTACTTC
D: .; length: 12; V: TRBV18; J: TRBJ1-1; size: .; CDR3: CASSPQLGKAFF; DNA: TGTGCCAGCTCACCTCAGCTGGGTAAAGCTTTCTTT
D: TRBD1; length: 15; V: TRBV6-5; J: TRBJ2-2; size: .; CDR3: CASSLQGAWTGELFF; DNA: TGTGCCAGCAGCCTCCAGGGGGCCTGGACCGGGGAGCTGTTTTTT
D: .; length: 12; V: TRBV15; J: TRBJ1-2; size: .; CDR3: CATSREGYGYTF; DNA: TGTGCCACCAGCAGAGAGGGCTATGGCTACACCTTC
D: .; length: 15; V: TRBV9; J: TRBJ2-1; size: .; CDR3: CASSVGHSSYNEQFF; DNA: TGTGCCAGCAGCGTGGGCCACTCCTCCTACAATGAGCAGTTCTTC
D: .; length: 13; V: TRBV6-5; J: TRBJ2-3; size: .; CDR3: CASSWASSDTQYF; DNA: TGTGCCAGCAGCTGGGCCAGCTCAGATACGCAGTATTTT
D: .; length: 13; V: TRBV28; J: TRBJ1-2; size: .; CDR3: CASSSPQTDGYTF; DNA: TGTGCCAGCAGTTCACCCCAGACGGATGGCTACACCTTC
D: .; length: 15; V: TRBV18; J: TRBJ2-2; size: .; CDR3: CATPSRGDLTGELFF; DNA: TGTGCCACCCCAAGTCGCGGGGATCTGACCGGGGAGCTGTTTTTT
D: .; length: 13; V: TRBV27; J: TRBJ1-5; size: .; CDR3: CASSFRGFQPQHF; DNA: TGTGCCAGCAGTTTCCGGGGGTTTCAGCCCCAGCATTTT
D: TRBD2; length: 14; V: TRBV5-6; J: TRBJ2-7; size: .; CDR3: CASSRSGRTYEQYF; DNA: TGTGCCAGCAGCCGAAGCGGGAGGACCTACGAGCAGTACTTC
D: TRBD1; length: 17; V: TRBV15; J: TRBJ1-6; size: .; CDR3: CATSRDYGTGNNSPLHF; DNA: TGTGCCACCAGCAGAGATTACGGGACAGGGAATAATTCACCCCTCCACTTT
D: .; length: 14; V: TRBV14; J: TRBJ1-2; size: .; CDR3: CASSPGGSPYGYTF; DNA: TGTGCCAGCAGCCCGGGGGGATCCCCGTATGGCTACACCTTC
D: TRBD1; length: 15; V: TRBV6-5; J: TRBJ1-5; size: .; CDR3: CASSYSGQGDQPQHF; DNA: TGTGCCAGCAGTTACTCAGGACAGGGGGATCAGCCCCAGCATTTT
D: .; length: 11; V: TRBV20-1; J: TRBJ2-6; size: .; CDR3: CSARYLGVLTF; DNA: TGCAGTGCTAGATACCTAGGGGTCCTGACTTTC
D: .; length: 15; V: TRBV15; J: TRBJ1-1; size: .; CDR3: CATSRGVALLPEAFF; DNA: TGTGCCACCAGCAGGGGGGTGGCTCTTCTCCCTGAAGCTTTCTTT
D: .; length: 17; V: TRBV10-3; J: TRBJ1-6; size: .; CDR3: CAISESRGASYNSPLHF; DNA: TGTGCCATCAGTGAGTCGAGAGGGGCCTCCTATAATTCACCCCTCCACTTT
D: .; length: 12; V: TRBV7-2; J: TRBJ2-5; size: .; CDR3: CASTIGRETQYF; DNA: TGTGCCAGCACCATAGGGCGAGAGACCCAGTACTTC
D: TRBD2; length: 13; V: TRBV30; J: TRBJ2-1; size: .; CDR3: CAWTGLGSAEQFF; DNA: TGTGCCTGGACCGGACTAGGTTCAGCTGAGCAGTTCTTC
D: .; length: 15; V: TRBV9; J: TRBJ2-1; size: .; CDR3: CASSPGQGASNEQFF; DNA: TGTGCCAGCAGCCCGGGGCAGGGAGCCTCCAATGAGCAGTTCTTC
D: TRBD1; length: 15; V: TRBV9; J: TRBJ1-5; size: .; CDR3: CASSEGTGANQPQHF; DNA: TGTGCCAGCAGCGAGGGGACAGGGGCCAATCAGCCCCAGCATTTT
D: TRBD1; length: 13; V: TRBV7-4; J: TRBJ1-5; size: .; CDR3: CASSLQGAGPQHF; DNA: TGTGCCAGCAGCCTACAGGGGGCTGGGCCCCAGCATTTT
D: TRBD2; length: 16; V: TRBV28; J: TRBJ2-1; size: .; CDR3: CASSLIASGHYNEQFF; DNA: TGTGCCAGCAGTCTAATCGCTAGCGGGCATTACAATGAGCAGTTCTTC
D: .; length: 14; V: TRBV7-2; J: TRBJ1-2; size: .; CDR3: CASSLLGEVYGYTF; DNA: TGTGCCAGCAGCCTCTTGGGGGAGGTCTATGGCTACACCTTC
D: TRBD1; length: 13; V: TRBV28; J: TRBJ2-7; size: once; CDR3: CASRWTGPGEQYF; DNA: TGTGCCAGCCGATGGACAGGGCCGGGTGAGCAGTACTTC